This TCR beta chain appears in the sequencing data of a study of siplizumab effects on memory and regulatory T cells. Study findings and constraints: Roughly 75-95% of proliferating CD4+ or CD8+ clones lacked an assignable naive or memory phenotype.

Germline-derived CDR1 and CDR2 are SSHAT and FNYEAQ (reference sequence). There are 16 residues in the CDR3. Of note for this clone: Its antigen is as yet unknown. A junction end diverges from the germline sequence, so it may reflect a read error.

The data were produced by immunoSEQ multiplex PCR, yet TCRdb's version contains in-frame clones alone and is incomplete. The sample shows over 65,000 clones, 95% of them seen only once. This rearrangement joins TRBV7-7 to TRBJ2-1, with D perhaps TRBD2 (6 bases). The TCR originated in a human donor in good health. Material: CD8+ T cells sorted from blood. DNA for the CDR3: TGTGCTAGCAGCTTAGCGCTTGAGGGACTTTACAATGAGCAGTTCTTC. Translating it yields CASSLALEGLYNEQFF.